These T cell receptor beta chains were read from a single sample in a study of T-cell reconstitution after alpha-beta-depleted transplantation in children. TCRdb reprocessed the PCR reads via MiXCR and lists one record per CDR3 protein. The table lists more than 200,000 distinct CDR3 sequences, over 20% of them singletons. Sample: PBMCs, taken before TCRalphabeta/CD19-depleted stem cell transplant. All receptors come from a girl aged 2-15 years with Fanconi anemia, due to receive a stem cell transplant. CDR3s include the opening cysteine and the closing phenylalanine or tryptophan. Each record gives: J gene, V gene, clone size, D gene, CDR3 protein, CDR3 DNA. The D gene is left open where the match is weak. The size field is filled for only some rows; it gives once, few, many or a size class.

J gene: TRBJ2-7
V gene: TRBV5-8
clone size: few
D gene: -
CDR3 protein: CASSDYIYREGDEQYF
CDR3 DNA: TGTGCCAGCAGCGATTATATTTACAGGGAAGGAGACGAGCAGTACTTC

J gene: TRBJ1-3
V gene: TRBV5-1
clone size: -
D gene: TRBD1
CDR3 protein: CASSLQGAGNTIYF
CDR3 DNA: TGCGCCAGCAGCTTGCAGGGGGCTGGAAACACCATATATTTT

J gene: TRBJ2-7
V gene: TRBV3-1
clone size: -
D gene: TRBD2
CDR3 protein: CAICLAGLAGVPTYEQYF
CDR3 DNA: TGTGCCATCTGTTTAGCGGGACTAGCGGGAGTACCGACCTACGAGCAGTACTTC

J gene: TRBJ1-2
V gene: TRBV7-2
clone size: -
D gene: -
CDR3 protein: CASSSGPLNYGYTF
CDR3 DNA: TGTGCCAGCAGCTCTGGACCGCTTAACTATGGCTACACCTTC

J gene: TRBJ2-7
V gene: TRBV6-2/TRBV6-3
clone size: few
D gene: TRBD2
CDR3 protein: CASRGLAGAYEQYF
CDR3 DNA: TGTGCCAGCCGGGGACTAGCGGGAGCCTACGAGCAGTACTTC

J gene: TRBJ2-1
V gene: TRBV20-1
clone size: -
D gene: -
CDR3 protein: CSARRGVNEQFF
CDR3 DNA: TGCAGTGCTAGACGTGGGGTCAATGAGCAGTTCTTC

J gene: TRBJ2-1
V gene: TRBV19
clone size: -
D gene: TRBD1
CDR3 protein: CASSGTGRGNEQFF
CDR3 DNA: TGTGCCAGTAGTGGGACAGGGAGGGGCAATGAGCAGTTCTTC

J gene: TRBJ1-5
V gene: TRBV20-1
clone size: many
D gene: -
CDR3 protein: CSAVTGIVQPQHF
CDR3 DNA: TGCAGTGCAGTTACAGGGATTGTACAGCCCCAGCATTTT

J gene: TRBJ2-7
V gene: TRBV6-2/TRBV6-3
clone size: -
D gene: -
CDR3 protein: CASSTLGWVHEQYF
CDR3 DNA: TGTGCCAGCAGCACTCTGGGTTGGGTCCACGAGCAGTACTTC

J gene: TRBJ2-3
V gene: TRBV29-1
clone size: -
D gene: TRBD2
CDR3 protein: CSASPLALRENWGTQYF
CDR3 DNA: TGCAGCGCGAGTCCCCTAGCTTTGCGGGAGAATTGGGGTACGCAGTATTTT

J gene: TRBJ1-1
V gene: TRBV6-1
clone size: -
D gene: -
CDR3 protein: CASSEAKGRGNTEAFF
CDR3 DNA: TGTGCCAGCAGTGAAGCAAAGGGCAGGGGAAACACTGAAGCTTTCTTT

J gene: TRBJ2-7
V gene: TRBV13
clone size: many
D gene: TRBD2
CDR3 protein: CASSLGLAGTYEQYF
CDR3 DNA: TGTGCCAGCAGCTTAGGCCTAGCGGGAACGTACGAGCAGTACTTC

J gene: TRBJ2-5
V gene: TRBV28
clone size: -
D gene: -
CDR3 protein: CASSLAGRYQETQYF
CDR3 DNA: TGTGCCAGCAGTTTGGCAGGGAGGTACCAAGAGACCCAGTACTTC

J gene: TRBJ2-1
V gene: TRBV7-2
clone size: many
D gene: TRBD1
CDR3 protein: CASSLTGQPGNEQFF
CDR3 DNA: TGTGCCAGCAGCTTAACGGGACAGCCGGGCAATGAGCAGTTCTTC

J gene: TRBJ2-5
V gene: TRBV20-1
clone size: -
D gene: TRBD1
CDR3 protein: CSAWRGGQGGETQYF
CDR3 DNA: TGCAGTGCTTGGAGAGGGGGACAGGGGGGAGAGACCCAGTACTTC

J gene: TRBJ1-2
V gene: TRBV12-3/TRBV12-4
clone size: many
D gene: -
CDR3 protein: CASSPPGYTF
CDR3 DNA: TGTGCCAGCAGCCCCCCTGGCTACACCTTC

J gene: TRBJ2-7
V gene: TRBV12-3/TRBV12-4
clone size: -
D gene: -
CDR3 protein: CASSLGRRETYEQYF
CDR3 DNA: TGTGCCAGCAGTTTAGGGAGACGGGAGACCTACGAGCAGTACTTC

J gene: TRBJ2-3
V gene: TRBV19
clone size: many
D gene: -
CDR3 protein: CASSISGARGQDTQYF
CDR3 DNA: TGTGCCAGTAGTATCTCGGGGGCTCGTGGGCAGGATACGCAGTATTTT

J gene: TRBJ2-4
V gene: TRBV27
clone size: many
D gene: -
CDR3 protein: CASSLYWQGPGPSKNIQYF
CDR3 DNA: TGTGCCAGCAGTTTGTACTGGCAGGGCCCTGGCCCAAGCAAAAACATTCAGTACTTC

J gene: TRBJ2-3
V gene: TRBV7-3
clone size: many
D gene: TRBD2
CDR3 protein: CASSSGLAGADTQYF
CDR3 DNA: TGTGCCAGCAGCTCCGGACTAGCGGGGGCAGATACGCAGTATTTT

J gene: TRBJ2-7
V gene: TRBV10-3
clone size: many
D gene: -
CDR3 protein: CAISDRGYEQYF
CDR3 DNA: TGTGCCATCAGTGACAGGGGCTACGAGCAGTACTTC

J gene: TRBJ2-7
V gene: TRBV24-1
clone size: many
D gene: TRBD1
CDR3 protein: CATGQGASGEQYF
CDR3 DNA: TGTGCCACTGGACAGGGGGCATCGGGGGAGCAGTACTTC

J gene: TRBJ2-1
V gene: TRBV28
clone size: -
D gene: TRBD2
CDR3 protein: CASSPTGTSGYNEQFF
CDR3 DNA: TGTGCCAGCAGTCCAACCGGGACTAGCGGGTACAATGAGCAGTTCTTC

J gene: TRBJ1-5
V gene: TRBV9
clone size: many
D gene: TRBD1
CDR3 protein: CASSVGSGGNQPQHF
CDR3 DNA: TGTGCCAGCAGCGTAGGTTCAGGGGGGAATCAGCCCCAGCATTTT

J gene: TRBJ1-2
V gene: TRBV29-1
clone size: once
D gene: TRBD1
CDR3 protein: CSVVGTGHYGYTF
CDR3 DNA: TGCAGCGTTGTTGGGACAGGACATTATGGCTACACCTTC

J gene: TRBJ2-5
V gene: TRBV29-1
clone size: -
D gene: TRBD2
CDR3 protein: CSVAQRGQETQYF
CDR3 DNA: TGCAGCGTTGCCCAGCGGGGACAAGAGACCCAGTACTTC

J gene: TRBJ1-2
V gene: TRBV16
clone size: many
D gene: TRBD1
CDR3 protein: CASSQSGTGHGYTF
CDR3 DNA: TGTGCCAGCAGCCAATCCGGGACAGGGCACGGCTACACCTTC

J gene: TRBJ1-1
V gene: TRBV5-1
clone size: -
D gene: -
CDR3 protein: CASSVTGTEAFF
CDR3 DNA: TGCGCCAGCAGCGTCACAGGAACTGAAGCTTTCTTT

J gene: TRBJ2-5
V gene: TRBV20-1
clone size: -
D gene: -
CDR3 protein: CSALRSGQETQYF
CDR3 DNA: TGCAGTGCTCTCCGTAGCGGACAAGAGACCCAGTACTTC

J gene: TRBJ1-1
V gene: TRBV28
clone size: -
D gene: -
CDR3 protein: CASSLTTEAFF
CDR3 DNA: TGTGCCAGCAGTTTGACTACTGAAGCTTTCTTT

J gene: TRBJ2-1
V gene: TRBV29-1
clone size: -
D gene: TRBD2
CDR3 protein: CSVAGLAGSYNEQFF
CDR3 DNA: TGCAGCGTTGCGGGACTAGCGGGCTCCTACAATGAGCAGTTCTTC

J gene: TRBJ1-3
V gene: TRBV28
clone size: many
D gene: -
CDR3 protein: CASSQTGGNTIYF
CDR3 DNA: TGTGCCAGCAGCCAGACGGGGGGAAACACCATATATTTT

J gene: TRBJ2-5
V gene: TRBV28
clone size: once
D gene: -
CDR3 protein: CASSFPSGLGGQETQYF
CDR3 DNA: TGTGCCAGCAGTTTCCCGTCAGGTTTGGGAGGACAAGAGACCCAGTACTTC

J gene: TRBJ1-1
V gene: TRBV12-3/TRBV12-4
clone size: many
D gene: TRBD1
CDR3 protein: CASSLSGGLNTEAFF
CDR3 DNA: TGTGCCAGCAGTTTATCAGGGGGTTTGAACACTGAAGCTTTCTTT

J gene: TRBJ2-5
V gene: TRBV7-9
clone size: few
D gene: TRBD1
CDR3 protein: CASSLSGGSVRQETQYF
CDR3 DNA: TGTGCCAGCAGCTTATCAGGGGGCTCGGTCAGACAAGAGACCCAGTACTTC

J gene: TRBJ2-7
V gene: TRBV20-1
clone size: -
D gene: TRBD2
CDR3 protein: CSARSQASGAYEQYF
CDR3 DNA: TGCAGTGCTAGATCCCAGGCTAGCGGAGCCTACGAGCAGTACTTC

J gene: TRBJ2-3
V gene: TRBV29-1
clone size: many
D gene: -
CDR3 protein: CSVGLQDTQYF
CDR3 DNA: TGCAGCGTTGGATTACAGGACACCCAGTATTTT

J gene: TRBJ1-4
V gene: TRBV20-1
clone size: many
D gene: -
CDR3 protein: CSARRKGSSLNEKLFF
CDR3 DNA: TGCAGTGCTAGGAGAAAAGGGTCCTCCCTTAATGAAAAACTGTTTTTT

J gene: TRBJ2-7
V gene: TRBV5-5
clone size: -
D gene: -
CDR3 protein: CASSLTPGSGYEQYF
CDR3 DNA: TGTGCCAGCAGCTTGACCCCCGGGAGCGGATACGAGCAGTACTTC

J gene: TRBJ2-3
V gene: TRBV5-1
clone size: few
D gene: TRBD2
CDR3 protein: CASSLMWRGITDTQYF
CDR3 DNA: TGCGCCAGCAGCCTAATGTGGCGGGGGATCACAGATACGCAGTATTTT

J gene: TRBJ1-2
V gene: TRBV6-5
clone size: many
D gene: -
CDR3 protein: CASSNLGGYTF
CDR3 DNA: TGTGCCAGCAGTAACTTGGGTGGCTACACCTTC

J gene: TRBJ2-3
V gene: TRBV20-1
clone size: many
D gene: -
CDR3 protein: CSASSGGLFQAQYF
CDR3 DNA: TGCAGTGCTAGCTCCGGGGGGCTGTTCCAGGCGCAGTATTTT

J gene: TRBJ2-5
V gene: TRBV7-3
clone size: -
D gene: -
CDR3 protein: CASSSTGGFEETQYF
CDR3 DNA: TGTGCCAGCAGCTCTACTGGAGGGTTTGAGGAGACCCAGTACTTC

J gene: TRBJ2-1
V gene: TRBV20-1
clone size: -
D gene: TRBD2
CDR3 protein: CSADASGGDYEQFF
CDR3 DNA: TGCAGTGCAGACGCTAGCGGGGGGGACTATGAGCAGTTCTTC

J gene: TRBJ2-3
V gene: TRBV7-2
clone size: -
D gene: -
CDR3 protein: CASRWAGLSTDTQYF
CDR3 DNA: TGTGCCAGCAGATGGGCGGGGCTTAGCACAGATACGCAGTATTTT

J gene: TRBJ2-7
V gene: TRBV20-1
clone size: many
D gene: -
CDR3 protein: CSARYTFYEQYF
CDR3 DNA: TGCAGTGCTAGATATACTTTCTACGAGCAGTACTTC

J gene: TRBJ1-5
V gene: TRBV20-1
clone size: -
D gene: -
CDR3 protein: CSVGLRSNQPQHF
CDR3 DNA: TGCAGTGTCGGCCTGAGGAGCAATCAGCCCCAGCATTTT

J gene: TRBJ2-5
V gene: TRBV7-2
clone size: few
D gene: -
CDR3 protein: CASSLAHLGPQETQYF
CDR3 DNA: TGTGCCAGCAGCTTAGCCCATTTGGGTCCGCAAGAGACCCAGTACTTC

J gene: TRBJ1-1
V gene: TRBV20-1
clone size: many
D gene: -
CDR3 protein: CSARKDLNTEAFF
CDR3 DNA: TGCAGTGCTAGAAAGGACCTGAACACTGAAGCTTTCTTT

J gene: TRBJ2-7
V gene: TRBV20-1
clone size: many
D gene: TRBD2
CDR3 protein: CSAPPAGVIIYEQYF
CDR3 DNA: TGCAGTGCTCCCCCGGCGGGAGTAATAATCTACGAGCAGTACTTC

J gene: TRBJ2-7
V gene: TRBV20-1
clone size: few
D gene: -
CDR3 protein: CSAVTGVFYEQYF
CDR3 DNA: TGCAGTGCTGTGACTGGAGTCTTCTACGAGCAGTACTTC